Described below is a single TCR beta chain sequence and its context. In germline, CDR1 is WSHSY, CDR2 SAAADI. The CDR3 is made up of 15 amino acids. V shed 4 bases and J 1 base; nucleotides not matched to a gene: 3. Repertoires were generated with immunoSEQ multiplex PCR, while TCRdb's copy carries only in-frame clones and drops some. Of about 140,000 clones listed, 88% are singletons. The record originates from a study of blood T cell repertoires in COVID-19. About the research overall: There were acute and convalescent COVID-19 samples, and they came from the United States, Italy and Spain. PBMCs, B-cell-depleted T cells, or T cells provided the cDNA or gDNA that made up the material.

Seattle's enrolled individuals joined amid active infection and were then monitored longitudinally. The sequence was obtained from a human donor with COVID-19, enrolled during active disease. The donor label of this sample is uncertain. The sample was peripheral blood. The gene calls are TRBV10-2 and TRBJ2-1, with TRBD2 matching 8 bases. CDR3 sequence: CASSGGTSSYNEQFF. DNA of the CDR3: TGCGCCAGCAGTGGCGGGACTAGTTCCTACAATGAGCAGTTCTTC.